This is a list of T cell receptor beta chains from one sample in a study of cytomegalovirus exposure and HLA in healthy donors. Sequencing used immunoSEQ multiplex PCR; TCRdb keeps in-frame clones, though not all of them. Here the sample spans over 65,000 clones, more than 60% being singletons. The material sequenced was PBMCs. These receptors were collected from a middle-aged man in good health and CMV-seronegative. Each CDR3 is given with its conserved first and last residue.

>TRBV27|TRBJ1-4
CASSTGQLKNEKLFF
>TRBV5-1|TRBJ2-1
CASSFTSGYNEQFF
>TRBV4-1|TRBJ2-7
CASSQEGTGRSEQYF
>TRBV9|TRBJ2-7
CASSVGTSGWYEQYF
>TRBV27|TRBJ1-2
CASSSLRSTGGRYYGYTF
>TRBV5-6|TRBJ1-2
CASSFWAGMGQGKGGYTF
>TRBV7-7|TRBJ2-2
CASSSQPGTGELFF
>TRBV5-6|TRBJ2-7
CASRDEQYF
>TRBV6-4|TRBJ1-1
CASSVSRGTEAFF
>TRBV6-4|TRBJ2-1
CASSERGGRSYNEQFF
>TRBV5-1|TRBJ2-2
CVSSLDGDSLGTGELFF
>TRBV5-6|TRBJ2-7
CASSLGDYEQYF
>TRBV23-1|TRBJ2-7
CASRTTPGGSYEQYF
>TRBV15|TRBJ1-4
CATSRQGATNEKLFF
>TRBV29-1|TRBJ2-3
CSVEAWTGASADTQYF
>TRBV13|TRBJ2-2
CASSFRGDTGELFF
>TRBV7-8|TRBJ2-7
CASRTTGGDAYEQYF
>TRBV6-4|TRBJ1-1
CASSDSGGEAFF
>TRBV4-1|TRBJ2-7
CASSQLLVGYEQYF
>TRBV6-1|TRBJ2-1
CASTEAGVRLGTEQFF
>TRBV6-6|TRBJ2-7
CASSPGQGARYEQYF
>TRBV6-1|TRBJ1-5
CASIQNSNQPQHF
>TRBV15|TRBJ2-7
CATSAHQGGIYEQYF
>TRBV18|TRBJ2-7
CASSPPGARYEQYF
>TRBV19|TRBJ2-2
CASLSKGLNTGELFF
>TRBV2|TRBJ2-1
CATTGGGWNEQFF
>TRBV5-1|.
CASSLGTGAYEQYF
>TRBV5-1|TRBJ2-2
CASSSSTENTGELFF
>TRBV7-3|TRBJ1-3
CASSLSRGQGQEGNTIYF
>TRBV18|TRBJ2-7
CASSPRLSDEQYF
>TRBV29-1|TRBJ2-1
CSVEGLGGGTYNEQFF
>TRBV5-1|TRBJ2-7
CASSLTSSSYEQYF
>TRBV15|TRBJ1-5
CATSSHLTGGFQPQHF
>TRBV7-8|TRBJ1-5
CASSLEISNQPQHF
>TRBV5-6|TRBJ1-5
CASSVYRGGNQPQHF
>TRBV5-5|TRBJ1-1
CASSLYGELEAFF
>TRBV2|TRBJ1-2
CASSEAGGWYGYTF
>TRBV27|TRBJ2-7
CASSPSFLLAGTSYEQYF
>TRBV9|TRBJ1-3
CASSPEGQRNTIYF
>TRBV30|TRBJ2-2
CAWRGGTAAGTGELFF
>TRBV28|TRBJ1-5
CASSLPRPGEPQHF
>TRBV18|TRBJ2-7
CASSPGQGEIRYF
>TRBV5-1|TRBJ1-5
CASSLEGSPNQPQHF
>TRBV19|TRBJ2-7
CASRNPSAAAYEQYF
>TRBV6-6|TRBJ1-1
CASSYSARGYTEAFF
>TRBV28|TRBJ2-5
CASSYGLLQETQYF
>TRBV7-6|TRBJ2-3
CASSLLAGGPTDTQYF
>TRBV29-1|TRBJ1-4
CSVEESATNEKLFF
>TRBV19|TRBJ2-5
CASTVTGVQTQYF
>TRBV6-5|TRBJ2-5
CASTKAGVETQYF
>TRBV7-2|TRBJ2-5
CASSLGYRVETQYF
>TRBV9|TRBJ1-6
CASSQGLGNSPLHF
>TRBV10-2|TRBJ1-6
CASSRDRGTNNSPLHF
>TRBV7-2|TRBJ2-7
CASSHPGDRSSYEQYF
>TRBV2|TRBJ1-5
CASSGLPGQGPSF
>TRBV7-9|TRBJ2-7
CASSPSRDSTSREQYF
>TRBV5-6|TRBJ1-3
CASRGPGGGGNTIYF